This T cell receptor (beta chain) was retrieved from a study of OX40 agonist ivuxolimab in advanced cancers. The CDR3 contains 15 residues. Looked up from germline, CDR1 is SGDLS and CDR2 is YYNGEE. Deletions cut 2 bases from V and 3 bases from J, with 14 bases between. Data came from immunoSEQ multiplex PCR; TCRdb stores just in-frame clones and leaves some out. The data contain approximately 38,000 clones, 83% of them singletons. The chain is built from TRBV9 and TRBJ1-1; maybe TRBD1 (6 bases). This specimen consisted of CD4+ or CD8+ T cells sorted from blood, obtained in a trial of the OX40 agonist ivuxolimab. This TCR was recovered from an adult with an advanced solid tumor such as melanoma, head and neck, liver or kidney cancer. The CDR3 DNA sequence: TGTGCCAGCAGCGTCCTAGGATCAGGGGACACTGAAGCTTTCTTT. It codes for CASSVLGSGDTEAFF.